This is a list of T cell receptor beta chains from one sample in a study of blood T cell repertoires in COVID-19. The table came from immunoSEQ multiplex PCR; TCRdb's copy has only in-frame clones and leaves some out. The sample has about 230,000 clones; about four fifths are singletons. Sample: PBMCs or T cells enriched from blood (not recorded which). These receptors came from a man in his sixties who had recovered from COVID-19. CDR3s include the opening cysteine and the closing phenylalanine or tryptophan. D genes are given only for firm matches. Size tells how often a clone was seen (once, few, many) or the class of an expanded clone, and some rows leave it out.

CDR3aa: CAISEMGAKAEAFF
CDR3nt: TGTGCCATCAGTGAGATGGGGGCCAAAGCCGAAGCTTTCTTT
d_gene: NA
abundance: NA
v_gene: TRBV10-3
j_gene: TRBJ1-1

CDR3aa: CASSLELGLASNTGELFF
CDR3nt: TGTGCCAGCTCCCTCGAGCTGGGACTAGCGTCTAACACCGGGGAGCTGTTTTTT
d_gene: TRBD2
abundance: NA
v_gene: TRBV18
j_gene: TRBJ2-2

CDR3aa: CASSAGQGINSPLHF
CDR3nt: TGTGCCAGTAGTGCGGGACAGGGTATCAATTCACCCCTCCACTTT
d_gene: TRBD1
abundance: NA
v_gene: TRBV19
j_gene: TRBJ1-6

CDR3aa: CASSPGLAGGSDTQYF
CDR3nt: TGTGCCAGCTCACCGGGACTAGCGGGGGGGTCGGATACGCAGTATTTT
d_gene: TRBD2
abundance: once
v_gene: TRBV18
j_gene: TRBJ2-3

CDR3aa: CASSWGVVYEQYF
CDR3nt: TGTGCCAGCAGCTGGGGGGTCGTCTACGAGCAGTACTTC
d_gene: NA
abundance: NA
v_gene: TRBV7-9
j_gene: TRBJ2-7

CDR3aa: CASSLGQGLTQYF
CDR3nt: TGTGCCAGCAGCCTCGGACAGGGGCTTACTCAGTACTTC
d_gene: TRBD1
abundance: NA
v_gene: TRBV11-2
j_gene: TRBJ2-4

CDR3aa: CASSEARQGAGYTF
CDR3nt: TGTGCCAGCAGTGAAGCACGGCAGGGGGCTGGCTACACCTTC
d_gene: TRBD1
abundance: NA
v_gene: TRBV2
j_gene: TRBJ1-2

CDR3aa: CASSGGGRGAVNTEAFF
CDR3nt: TGTGCCAGCAGTGGGGGGGGCAGGGGAGCGGTGAACACTGAAGCTTTCTTT
d_gene: NA
abundance: NA
v_gene: TRBV6-1
j_gene: TRBJ1-1

CDR3aa: CAWSVNRASNQPQHF
CDR3nt: TGTGCCTGGAGTGTAAACAGGGCAAGCAATCAGCCCCAGCATTTT
d_gene: NA
abundance: few
v_gene: TRBV30
j_gene: TRBJ1-5

CDR3aa: CASSYSLGMGSPLHF
CDR3nt: TGTGCCAGCAGCTATAGCCTCGGGATGGGGTCACCCCTCCACTTT
d_gene: NA
abundance: few
v_gene: TRBV7-2
j_gene: TRBJ1-6

CDR3aa: CASSLIGAMNTEAFF
CDR3nt: TGTGCCAGCAGTCTTATAGGAGCCATGAACACTGAAGCTTTCTTT
d_gene: NA
abundance: NA
v_gene: TRBV3-1/TRBV3-2
j_gene: TRBJ1-1

CDR3aa: CASSPRLSAGELFF
CDR3nt: TGTGCCAGCAGCCCAAGACTGTCCGCCGGGGAGCTGTTTTTT
d_gene: NA
abundance: NA
v_gene: TRBV9
j_gene: TRBJ2-2

CDR3aa: CASRRTGGIGAGELFF
CDR3nt: TGTGCCAGCAGAAGGACAGGGGGAATTGGCGCCGGGGAGCTGTTTTTT
d_gene: TRBD1
abundance: few
v_gene: TRBV3-1/TRBV3-2
j_gene: TRBJ2-2

CDR3aa: CATFYPSGFDGYTF
CDR3nt: TGTGCCACTTTCTACCCCTCAGGGTTCGATGGCTACACCTTC
d_gene: NA
abundance: NA
v_gene: TRBV6-5
j_gene: TRBJ1-2

CDR3aa: CATRSYNEQFF
CDR3nt: TGTGCCACGAGATCCTACAATGAGCAGTTCTTC
d_gene: NA
abundance: NA
v_gene: TRBV6-5
j_gene: TRBJ2-1

CDR3aa: CATSRDRVRDYGYTF
CDR3nt: TGTGCCACCAGCAGAGATCGAGTGAGGGACTATGGCTACACCTTC
d_gene: NA
abundance: NA
v_gene: TRBV15
j_gene: TRBJ1-2

CDR3aa: CASSYTGGRVETQYF
CDR3nt: TGTGCCAGCAGTTACACCGGGGGGCGCGTTGAGACCCAGTACTTC
d_gene: NA
abundance: NA
v_gene: TRBV6-5
j_gene: TRBJ2-5

CDR3aa: CSVRGRGTEAFF
CDR3nt: TGCAGCGTCAGGGGCAGGGGCACTGAAGCTTTCTTT
d_gene: NA
abundance: few
v_gene: TRBV29-1
j_gene: TRBJ1-1

CDR3aa: CAWSVPGRYAFETQYF
CDR3nt: TGTGCCTGGAGTGTACCAGGCAGATATGCCTTTGAGACCCAGTACTTC
d_gene: NA
abundance: NA
v_gene: TRBV30
j_gene: TRBJ2-5

CDR3aa: CASSLGGEGQPQHF
CDR3nt: TGTGCCAGCAGCTTAGGAGGGGAGGGTCAGCCCCAGCATTTT
d_gene: NA
abundance: once
v_gene: TRBV7-2
j_gene: TRBJ1-5

CDR3aa: CASSRDSRTDTQYF
CDR3nt: TGTGCCAGCAGTAGGGACTCTCGCACAGATACGCAGTATTTT
d_gene: NA
abundance: NA
v_gene: TRBV6-2/TRBV6-3
j_gene: TRBJ2-3

CDR3aa: CASGSQGKNTEAFF
CDR3nt: TGTGCTAGTGGTTCACAGGGAAAGAACACTGAAGCTTTCTTT
d_gene: NA
abundance: once
v_gene: TRBV12-5
j_gene: TRBJ1-1

CDR3aa: CASSRQGSGNTIYF
CDR3nt: TGTGCCAGCAGCAGACAGGGCTCTGGAAACACCATATATTTT
d_gene: TRBD1
abundance: NA
v_gene: TRBV7-9
j_gene: TRBJ1-3

CDR3aa: CASSWTTGSTGELFF
CDR3nt: TGTGCCAGCAGCTGGACGACCGGGAGCACCGGGGAGCTGTTTTTT
d_gene: NA
abundance: NA
v_gene: TRBV11-2
j_gene: TRBJ2-2

CDR3aa: CATSPAGASSYNEQFF
CDR3nt: TGTGCCACCAGTCCAGCGGGGGCGAGCTCCTACAATGAGCAGTTCTTC
d_gene: TRBD2
abundance: NA
v_gene: TRBV24-1
j_gene: TRBJ2-1

CDR3aa: CASRATGTTEAFF
CDR3nt: TGTGCCAGCAGGGCGACAGGGACCACTGAAGCTTTCTTT
d_gene: TRBD1
abundance: NA
v_gene: TRBV12-3/TRBV12-4
j_gene: TRBJ1-1

CDR3aa: CASSVDTSNLIF
CDR3nt: TGTGCCAGCAGCGTAGACACCTCAAACCTCATTTTC
d_gene: NA
abundance: NA
v_gene: TRBV9
j_gene: TRBJ1-2

CDR3aa: CASSLAGGYSPLHF
CDR3nt: TGCGCCAGCAGCTTGGCGGGGGGGTATTCACCCCTCCACTTT
d_gene: NA
abundance: NA
v_gene: TRBV5-1
j_gene: TRBJ1-6

CDR3aa: CASSTDRGGEKLFF
CDR3nt: TGTGCCAGCAGCACGGACAGGGGGGGTGAAAAACTGTTTTTT
d_gene: TRBD1
abundance: NA
v_gene: TRBV7-9
j_gene: TRBJ1-4

CDR3aa: CASSLTRQGYEQYF
CDR3nt: TGTGCCAGCAGTCTTACCAGACAGGGCTACGAGCAGTACTTC
d_gene: TRBD1
abundance: NA
v_gene: TRBV6-5
j_gene: TRBJ2-7

CDR3aa: CASSITGTGVSGYTF
CDR3nt: TGTGCCAGCAGCATTACCGGGACAGGGGTCTCTGGCTACACCTTC
d_gene: TRBD1
abundance: NA
v_gene: TRBV5-4
j_gene: TRBJ1-2

CDR3aa: CASTSDSNTEAFF
CDR3nt: TGTGCCAGCACCTCGGACAGTAACACTGAAGCTTTCTTT
d_gene: NA
abundance: once
v_gene: TRBV2
j_gene: TRBJ1-1

CDR3aa: CASSLGRTGGVVDTQYF
CDR3nt: TGTGCCAGCAGCTTAGGAAGGACAGGGGGCGTTGTAGATACGCAGTATTTT
d_gene: TRBD1
abundance: NA
v_gene: TRBV7-9
j_gene: TRBJ2-3

CDR3aa: CASSLRDRERGAAFF
CDR3nt: TGTGCCAGCAGCCTCCGGGACAGGGAGAGGGGGGCGGCTTTCTTT
d_gene: TRBD1
abundance: few
v_gene: TRBV7-9
j_gene: TRBJ1-1

CDR3aa: CASSLQGTSTDTQYF
CDR3nt: TGTGCCAGCAGCCTACAGGGAACCAGCACAGATACGCAGTATTTT
d_gene: NA
abundance: NA
v_gene: TRBV11-2
j_gene: TRBJ2-3

CDR3aa: CASSFFREREKLFF
CDR3nt: TGTGCCAGCAGCTTCTTCCGGGAGAGGGAAAAACTGTTTTTT
d_gene: NA
abundance: few
v_gene: TRBV5-6
j_gene: TRBJ1-4

CDR3aa: CASSPRTAGDTEAFF
CDR3nt: TGTGCCAGCAGTCCCCGGACAGCAGGGGACACTGAAGCTTTCTTT
d_gene: NA
abundance: NA
v_gene: TRBV6-5
j_gene: TRBJ1-1

CDR3aa: CASSSWTGEPGEQYF
CDR3nt: TGTGCCAGCAGCTCGTGGACAGGGGAGCCGGGCGAGCAGTACTTC
d_gene: TRBD1
abundance: NA
v_gene: TRBV7-9
j_gene: TRBJ2-7

CDR3aa: CASGLAVQETQYF
CDR3nt: TGTGCCAGCGGGCTAGCGGTACAAGAGACCCAGTACTTC
d_gene: TRBD2
abundance: NA
v_gene: TRBV2
j_gene: TRBJ2-5

CDR3aa: CASSLATQDTYNEQFF
CDR3nt: TGTGCCAGCAGCTTAGCAACGCAGGACACCTACAATGAGCAGTTCTTC
d_gene: NA
abundance: NA
v_gene: TRBV7-8
j_gene: TRBJ2-1

CDR3aa: CATSRDFGVGSYNSPLHF
CDR3nt: TGTGCCACCAGCAGAGATTTCGGGGTCGGCTCCTATAATTCACCCCTCCACTTT
d_gene: NA
abundance: NA
v_gene: TRBV15
j_gene: TRBJ1-6

CDR3aa: CASSSERDRGSDTQYF
CDR3nt: TGTGCCAGTAGTTCAGAACGGGACAGGGGATCAGATACGCAGTATTTT
d_gene: TRBD1
abundance: NA
v_gene: TRBV19
j_gene: TRBJ2-3

CDR3aa: CASSESRYREPHSYEQYF
CDR3nt: TGTGCCAGCAGTGAATCGAGGTATAGGGAGCCCCACTCCTACGAGCAGTACTTC
d_gene: NA
abundance: once
v_gene: TRBV6-1
j_gene: TRBJ2-7

CDR3aa: CASSSRDFGNEQFF
CDR3nt: TGTGCCAGCAGCAGCCGGGACTTTGGCAATGAGCAGTTCTTC
d_gene: NA
abundance: NA
v_gene: TRBV7-2
j_gene: TRBJ2-1

CDR3aa: CASSLGAQGPSTDTQYF
CDR3nt: TGTGCCAGCAGCTTAGGAGCCCAGGGGCCTAGCACAGATACGCAGTATTTT
d_gene: NA
abundance: NA
v_gene: TRBV13
j_gene: TRBJ2-3